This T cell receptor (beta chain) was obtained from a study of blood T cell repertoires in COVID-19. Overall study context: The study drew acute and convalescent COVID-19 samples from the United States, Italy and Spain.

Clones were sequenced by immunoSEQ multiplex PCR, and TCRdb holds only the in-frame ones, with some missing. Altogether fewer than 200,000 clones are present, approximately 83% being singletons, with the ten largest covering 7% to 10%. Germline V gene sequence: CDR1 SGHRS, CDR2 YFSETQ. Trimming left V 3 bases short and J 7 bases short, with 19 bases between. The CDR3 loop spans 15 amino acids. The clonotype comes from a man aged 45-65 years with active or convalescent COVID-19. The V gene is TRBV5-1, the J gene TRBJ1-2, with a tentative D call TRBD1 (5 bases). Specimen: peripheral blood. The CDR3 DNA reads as TGCGCCAGCAGCTCCCCCCAGGGAGGTTCGGGTGGCTACACCTTC. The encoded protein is CASSSPQGGSGGYTF.